A single sample gave rise to the 25 T cell receptor beta chains below, sequenced in a study of neurological immune-mediated disorders. From the 5' RACE reads, TCRdb called clonotypes with MiXCR, one entry per CDR3 protein. Among around 83,000 distinct CDR3 sequences listed, around an eighth were seen once. Sequencing was performed on PBMCs. The receptors were sampled from a woman aged 50 to 60 in good health.

The chain carries TRBV5-1 and TRBJ2-3, with TRBD2 matching 7 bases. In germline, CDR1 is SGHRS, CDR2 YFSETQ. This CDR3 has 16 amino acids. Germline trimming cut 3 bases from V and 3 bases from J; bases unmatched to any gene: 10. The CDR3 sequence: CASSYGSGGDTDTQYF. CDR3 nucleotides: TGCGCCAGCAGCTATGGCAGTGGGGGGGATACAGATACGCAGTATTTT.

This clonotype was counted at least ten times. V and J are TRBV28 and TRBJ2-3; perhaps D is TRBD1 or TRBD2 (6 bases each). Germline CDR1 and CDR2: MDHEN and SYDVKM. V lost 4 bases and J 5 bases, leaving 13 bases between the germline ends. The CDR3 is 14 residues long. CDR3 sequence (DNA): TGTGCCAGCAGTTACCCGGGGGCTCAAGATACGCAGTATTTT. It is translated as CASSYPGAQDTQYF.

The chain carries TRBV12-3 or TRBV12-4 and TRBJ2-1; the D gene is possibly TRBD2 (5 bases). Trimming pared 7 bases from V and 8 bases from J, leaving 18 bases between. The CDR3 covers 14 residues. The CDR3 region is CASTDEGLGYEQFF. The DNA for the CDR3 is TGTGCCAGCACTGACGAGGGTCTAGGCTATGAGCAGTTCTTC.

This clonotype was seen ten or more times. This chain links TRBV5-1 with TRBJ1-1; D not certain. CDR1 and CDR2 from the germline V gene are SGHRS and YFSETQ. Trimming took off 4 bases at V and 3 bases at J, with 10 bases between the two ends. The CDR3 contains 13 residues. The DNA of the CDR3 is TGCGCCAGCAGCGGGAAGGTAGACACTGAAGCTTTCTTT. Its translation is CASSGKVDTEAFF.

This clonotype was detected many times. This sequence joins TRBV24-1 and TRBJ2-1; TRBD1 agrees at 9 bases. Germline V gene lookup returns CDR1 KGHDR and CDR2 SFDVKD. CDR3 size: 12 residues. V dropped 9 bases and J dropped 8; count of bases not matched to a gene: 4. CDR3 protein: CATGHRGHEQFF. DNA for the CDR3: TGTGCCACCGGACACAGGGGGCATGAGCAGTTCTTC.

There are many counts of this clonotype. This chain joins TRBV28 and TRBJ1-5; weak D call: TRBD1 (5 bases). The CDR3 loop spans 15 amino acids. Germline lookup yields CDR1 MDHEN and CDR2 SYDVKM. The ends were cut back, 4 bases at V and 7 bases at J, with 17 bases in the middle. The CDR3 region has the DNA TGTGCCAGCAGTTCACGCGACGGGGCGAAACAGCCCCAGCATTTT. Its translation is CASSSRDGAKQPQHF.

This clonotype was seen repeatedly, ten times or more. In DNA, the CDR3 is TGTGCCAGCAGCGCCGGGACAGGGTTCAGTCAGCCCCAGCATTTT. Protein product: CASSAGTGFSQPQHF. V usage is TRBV5-5 and J usage is TRBJ1-5; 9 bases are shared with TRBD1. The CDR3 consists of 15 residues. Per germline, CDR1 SGHKS and CDR2 YYEKEE (reference sequence). J gave up 6 bases and V 4 bases, and 8 bases lay outside the gene matches.

This clonotype appeared many times. The V call is TRBV5-1, the J call TRBJ2-2; D might be TRBD2 (6 bases). The CDR3 loop spans 15 amino acids. CDR1 is SGHRS, CDR2 YFSETQ, per germline. V lost 1 base to trimming and J lost 2 bases, with 9 bases between them. As DNA, the CDR3 is TGCGCCAGCAGCTTGTTCGGGGGTAACACCGGGGAGCTGTTTTTT. It encodes CASSLFGGNTGELFF.

This clonotype was counted ten times or more. This rearrangement joins TRBV28 to TRBJ2-7; D call uncertain. V lost 8 bases and J 2 bases, leaving 7 bases between the germline ends. The CDR3 runs to 11 residues. Germline V gene data show CDR1 as MDHEN and CDR2 as SYDVKM. The CDR3, as DNA: TGTGCCAGCGGCGGTACCTACGAGCAGTACTTC. Protein sequence: CASGGTYEQYF.

At least ten counts were recorded for this clonotype. The J gene is TRBJ1-5, the V gene TRBV5-1; D is unclear. This CDR3 is built from 14 residues. Looked up from germline, CDR1 is SGHRS and CDR2 is YFSETQ. Trimming left V 0 bases short and J 7 bases short, with 11 bases between. The CDR3 reads CASSLGDGQQPQHF. CDR3 nucleotide sequence: TGCGCCAGCAGCTTGGGGGATGGTCAGCAGCCCCAGCATTTT.

This clonotype was seen ten or more times. V usage is TRBV25-1 and J usage is TRBJ2-1; 12 nucleotides align to TRBD2. The trim removed 7 bases at V and 4 bases at J, leaving 5 bases unmatched. Germline CDR1 is MGHDK and CDR2 is SYGVNS. This CDR3 spans 15 amino acids. The chain's CDR3 is CASTPSGGAYNEQFF. CDR3 in DNA: TGTGCCAGCACCCCTAGCGGGGGGGCGTACAATGAGCAGTTCTTC.

This clonotype was picked up many times. The chain combines TRBV2 with TRBJ1-1; D is unclear. The CDR3 runs to 13 residues. Germline assignment: CDR1 SNHLY and CDR2 FYNNEI. Trimming shortened V by 2 bases and J by 1 base, and 5 bases separated the two germline ends. The CDR3 region is CASSELENTEAFF. The CDR3 nucleotides are TGTGCCAGCAGTGAATTAGAGAACACTGAAGCTTTCTTT.

This clonotype has a count of ten or more. The rearrangement joins TRBV7-9 to TRBJ1-2, with a possible D match to TRBD1 (5 bases). The ends were cut back, 5 bases at V and 7 bases at J, with 20 bases in the middle. CDR1 and CDR2 from the germline V gene are SEHNR and FQNEAQ (reference sequence). This CDR3 spans 15 amino acids. CDR3 DNA sequence: TGTGCCAGCAGCGTTTTGCAATCAGGAAGGGGTGGCTACACCTTC. This translates into CASSVLQSGRGGYTF. The full variable domain, with the rest looked up from reference TRBV7-9 and TRBJ1-2, is DTGVSQNPRHKITKRGQNVTFRCDPISEHNRLYWYRQTLGQGPEFLTYFQNEAQLEKSRLLSDRFSAERPKGSFSTLEIQRTEQGDSAMYLCASSVLQSGRGGYTFGSGTRLTVV.

This clonotype was observed many times. The rearrangement links TRBV5-1 to TRBJ2-1; 10 bases fit TRBD2. This CDR3 has 15 amino acids. The V and J ends lost 4 bases and 4 bases, in that order; junction bases with no gene match: 5. From germline, CDR1 is SGHRS and CDR2 YFSETQ. As DNA, the CDR3 is TGCGCCAGCAGCGCTAGCGGGAGCGGGTACAATGAGCAGTTCTTC. Its protein product is CASSASGSGYNEQFF.

In this sample, this clonotype turned up many times. The chain recombines TRBV28 with TRBJ2-3, with D hard to call. The germline gives CDR1 MDHEN, CDR2 SYDVKM. The CDR3 has 14 amino acids. Between the trimmed V and J ends, which lost 4 bases and 2 bases, there was a span of 10 bases. CDR3 loop: CASSSLLYTDTQYF. The CDR3 DNA reads as TGTGCCAGCAGTTCCCTGCTTTACACAGATACGCAGTATTTT.

This clonotype was observed at least ten times. This sequence joins TRBV7-9 and TRBJ2-5, with 7 bases aligning to TRBD1. Germline assignment: CDR1 SEHNR and CDR2 FQNEAQ (reference sequence). This CDR3 has 13 amino acids. V was pared by 5 bases and J by 4 bases, with 4 bases of the junction left unmatched. The CDR3: CASSPRGPETQYF. The DNA for the CDR3 is TGTGCCAGCAGCCCAAGGGGGCCAGAGACCCAGTACTTC.

This clonotype occurred many times. The chain carries TRBV20-1 and TRBJ2-3; D may be TRBD1 (6 bases). Germline CDR1 is DFQATT and CDR2 is SNEGSKA (reference sequence). V shed 3 bases and J shed 0 bases, with 16 bases lying between them. This CDR3 spans 16 amino acids. The CDR3 coding sequence is TGCAGTGCTAGGTCATATGGGACATCTAGCACAGATACGCAGTATTTT. Residues: CSARSYGTSSTDTQYF.

The chain links TRBV28 to TRBJ1-2, with unresolved D. V was clipped by 1 base and J by 5 bases, with 17 bases between them. The V gene's germline CDR1 is MDHEN and CDR2 SYDVKM. The CDR3 covers 16 residues. Here the CDR3 DNA reads TGTGCCAGCAGTTTATATAGGACGCTCGGAGAATATGGCTACACCTTC. Translation gives CASSLYRTLGEYGYTF.

This clonotype appeared many times. The J gene is TRBJ1-4, the V gene TRBV20-1, with no clear D. In germline, CDR1 is DFQATT, CDR2 SNEGSKA (reference sequence). The CDR3 is made up of 15 amino acids. Trimming removed 6 bases from V and 0 bases from J, with 14 bases in between. The DNA for the CDR3 is TGCAGTGCCCCTGGACGGTGGGCAACTAATGAAAAACTGTTTTTT. Amino acid sequence: CSAPGRWATNEKLFF.

This clonotype was recorded at least ten times. This chain links TRBV12-3 or TRBV12-4 with TRBJ2-6; perhaps TRBD1 as D (5 bases). The CDR3 contains 15 residues. The ends were cut back, 5 bases at V and 2 bases at J, with 10 bases in the middle. The CDR3: CASSPGNPGANVLTF. CDR3 DNA sequence: TGTGCCAGCAGTCCAGGGAATCCTGGGGCCAACGTCCTGACTTTC.

This clonotype has at least ten counts. This chain links TRBV11-1 with TRBJ1-6; D gene unclear. Per germline, CDR1 SGHAT and CDR2 FQDESV (reference sequence). V gave up 3 bases and J gave up 9 bases, with 12 bases separating them. The CDR3 contains 14 residues. DNA of the CDR3: TGTGCCAGCAGCTTCAATCGAGGAAGTTCACCCCTCCACTTT. It encodes CASSFNRGSSPLHF. Drawing the rest from reference TRBV11-1 and TRBJ1-6, the complete variable domain is EAEVAQSPRYKITEKSQAVAFWCDPISGHATLYWYRQILGQGPELLVQFQDESVVDDSQLPKDRFSAERLKGVDSTLKIQPAELGDSAMYLCASSFNRGSSPLHFGNGTRLTVT.

This clonotype was recorded at least ten times. The V gene is TRBV12-3 or TRBV12-4, the J gene TRBJ2-3; TRBD1 agrees at 8 bases. The CDR3 consists of 13 residues. The J segment lost 4 bases and the V segment lost 6 bases, leaving 3 bases of the junction unmatched. The CDR3 loop is CASRVTGADTQYF. The CDR3, as DNA: TGTGCCAGCAGGGTGACAGGGGCAGATACGCAGTATTTT.

This clonotype was detected ten times or more. The chain links TRBV29-1 to TRBJ1-5; D may be TRBD1 (5 bases). The CDR3 is 15 residues long. CDR1 is SQVTM, CDR2 ANQGSEA, per germline. The V end lost 3 bases, the J end lost 4 bases, and 16 bases lay between the germline ends. The CDR3 nucleotides are TGCAGCGTTGACGCGGCGGCCTGGGGGAATCAGCCCCAGCATTTT. This codes for CSVDAAAWGNQPQHF.

In its sample, this clonotype was seen many times. CDR3 in amino acids: CASAGQGNTGELFF. CDR3 nucleotides: TGTGCCAGCGCGGGACAGGGAAACACCGGGGAGCTGTTTTTT. The chain recombines TRBV11-3 with TRBJ2-2; TRBD1 agrees at 9 bases. Losses at the gene ends were 8 bases for V and 2 bases for J; bases not matched to a gene: 3. CDR1 and CDR2 from the germline V gene are SGHNT and YENEEA. This CDR3 has 14 amino acids.

This clonotype has at least ten counts. The gene calls are TRBV5-1 and TRBJ2-3; D possibly corresponds to TRBD2 (6 bases). V dropped 0 bases and J dropped 1 base, with 9 bases sitting between them. The length of the CDR3 is 15 residues. The germline V gene has CDR1 SGHRS and CDR2 YFSETQ. The CDR3 is CASSLGLGGTDTQYF. CDR3 bases: TGCGCCAGCAGCTTGGGACTAGGTGGCACAGATACGCAGTATTTT.